The 6 T cell receptor beta chains in this list originate from one sample, sequenced in a study of blood T cell repertoires in COVID-19. Here immunoSEQ multiplex PCR was the method, and the copy in TCRdb shows in-frame clones only, minus some. The profile shows 200,000 to 250,000 clones, around 83% of them singletons. The sample comprised PBMCs or T cells enriched from blood (not recorded which). The source of these receptors is a woman aged 40 to 49 with acute COVID-19.

The rearrangement uses TRBV3-1 (or the pseudogene TRBV3-2) and TRBJ1-6, with D uncertain. Germline V gene lookup returns CDR1 LGHDT and CDR2 YNNKEL (reference sequence). Trimming pared 2 bases from V and 7 bases from J, leaving 3 bases between. This CDR3 region has 12 residues. CDR3 sequence (DNA): TGTGCCAGCAGCCAACAGAATTCACCCCTCCACTTT. Translating gives CASSQQNSPLHF.

The genes are TRBV25-1 and TRBJ1-2; D uncertain. Germline V gives CDR1 MGHDK, CDR2 SYGVNS. V was pared by 3 bases and J by 2 bases, with 13 bases between. The CDR3 runs to 15 residues. The CDR3 loop reads CASSDPTAGNYGYTF. The CDR3 bases are TGTGCCAGCAGTGATCCGACCGCCGGGAACTATGGCTACACCTTC.

This clone was detected only once. The V and J genes are TRBV19 and TRBJ2-5; 11 nucleotides align to TRBD1. J lost 5 bases, V lost 5 bases, and 13 bases had no gene match. The CDR3 length is 17 residues. The germline V gene encodes CDR1 LNHDA and CDR2 SQIVND (reference sequence). For the CDR3, the DNA is TGTGCCAGTAGTTTCCGGGACAGGGGGAGTAGGAGGGAGACCCAGTACTTC. This sequence encodes CASSFRDRGSRRETQYF. Full variable domain (rest looked up from reference TRBV19 and TRBJ2-5): DGGITQSPKYLFRKEGQNVTLSCEQNLNHDAMYWYRQDPGQGLRLIYYSQIVNDFQKGDIAEGYSVSREKKESFPLTVTSAQKNPTAFYLCASSFRDRGSRRETQYFGPGTRLLVL.

The J gene is TRBJ2-2, the V gene TRBV19, with 7 bases matching TRBD2. V trimming: 5 bases; J trimming: 0 bases; junction bases outside the gene matches: 21. Per germline, CDR1 LNHDA and CDR2 SQIVND (reference sequence). The CDR3 has 21 amino acids. The CDR3 reads CASSGRAVRAGRTSNTGELFF. The CDR3 DNA reads TGTGCCAGTAGTGGGAGGGCAGTTAGGGCAGGACGCACTTCGAACACCGGGGAGCTGTTTTTT.

In nucleotides, the CDR3 is TGTGCCATCAGCCCTGACAATAACTATGGCTACACCTTC. The encoded protein is CAISPDNNYGYTF. The V and J genes are TRBV10-3 and TRBJ1-2; unclear D gene. Trimming pared 6 bases from V and 1 base from J, leaving 9 bases between. The CDR3 spans 13 residues. Germline V gives CDR1 ENHRY, CDR2 SYGVKD.

The chain recombines TRBV5-1 with TRBJ1-6; D is possibly TRBD1 (6 bases). Germline V CDR1 and CDR2: SGHRS, YFSETQ. CDR3 length equals 17 residues. V was shortened by 0 bases and J by 6 bases, with 16 bases between the two germline ends. This chain's CDR3 is CASSLDYTGGANSPLHF. CDR3 DNA: TGCGCCAGCAGCTTGGATTATACGGGGGGGGCTAATTCACCCCTCCACTTT. The variable domain in full, with the rest retrieved from reference TRBV5-1 and TRBJ1-6, is KAGVTQTPRYLIKTRGQQVTLSCSPISGHRSVSWYQQTPGQGLQFLFEYFSETQRNKGNFPGRFSGRQFSNSRSEMNVSTLELGDSALYLCASSLDYTGGANSPLHFGNGTRLTVT.